Each of the 18 T cell receptor beta chains below was sequenced from the same sample in a study of blood T cell repertoires in COVID-19. The protocol was immunoSEQ multiplex PCR, while the TCRdb copy is restricted to in-frame clones and leaves out a portion. The profile covers roughly 170,000 clones, with approximately 90% appearing a single time and roughly an eighth taken by the ten largest. Input material: peripheral blood. All receptors come from a woman aged 70-85 years with COVID-19, enrolled during active disease.

This clone was seen a few times. This chain connects TRBV15 to TRBJ2-2, with D tentatively TRBD1 (6 bases). Germline assignment: CDR1 LNHNV and CDR2 YYDKDF (reference sequence). The V gene lost 4 bases and the J gene lost 1 base, with 10 bases spanning the gap. CDR3 size: 15 residues. Here the CDR3 DNA reads TGTGCCACCAGCATATGGGGGCTGAACACCGGGGAGCTGTTTTTT. Translation gives CATSIWGLNTGELFF.

The chain carries TRBV7-2 and TRBJ2-7; TRBD2 might be the D (5 bases). This CDR3 region has 14 residues. Trimming removed 2 bases from V and 3 bases from J, with 11 bases in between. The V gene's germline CDR1 is SGHTA and CDR2 FQGNSA. The CDR3 DNA is TGTGCCAGCAGCTTATCCAACGGGAACTACGAGCAGTACTTC. Translated, it gives CASSLSNGNYEQYF.

The V call is TRBV29-1, the J call TRBJ2-5; maybe TRBD1 (5 bases). The CDR3 runs 13 residues. Trimming pared 1 base from V and 0 bases from J, leaving 6 bases between. Germline lookup yields CDR1 SQVTM and CDR2 ANQGSEA. In DNA, the CDR3 is TGCAGCGTTGAAGTGGACAACCAAGAGACCCAGTACTTC. Its translation is CSVEVDNQETQYF. The whole variable domain, filled in from reference TRBV29-1 and TRBJ2-5, reads SAVISQKPSRDICQRGTSLTIQCQVDSQVTMMFWYRQQPGQSLTLIATANQGSEATYESGFVIDKFPISRPNLTFSTLTVSNMSPEDSSIYLCSVEVDNQETQYFGPGTRLLVL.

CDR3 nucleotides: TGTGCCAGCAGCGTCGGACAGCCCGGGTCCGGGGAGCTGTTTTTT. This sequence encodes CASSVGQPGSGELFF. The chain combines TRBV7-3 with TRBJ2-2; maybe TRBD1 (6 bases). The CDR3 totals 15 residues. V was shortened by 5 bases and J by 6 bases, with 16 bases between the two germline ends. The germline V gene encodes CDR1 SGHTA and CDR2 FQGTGA.

The CDR3 nucleotides are TGTGCCATCAGCAGTTCGCAGGTGTCGGGGTCACCCCTCCACTTT. Its translation: CAISSSQVSGSPLHF. The chain employs TRBV10-3 and TRBJ1-6; D gene ambiguous. Deletions cut 6 bases from V and 10 bases from J, with 19 bases between. The CDR3 covers 15 residues. CDR1 ENHRY and CDR2 SYGVKD come from the germline V gene.

The chain employs TRBV6-1 and TRBJ1-3; no clear D. Germline CDR1 MNHNS, CDR2 SASEGT. The CDR3 loop spans 14 amino acids. Trimming took 2 bases from V and 2 from J, leaving 7 bases between them. CDR3 bases: TGTGCCAGCAGTGAACGGGGTGCTGGAAACACCATATATTTT. Its translation: CASSERGAGNTIYF.

The chain is built from TRBV7-9 and TRBJ1-1; unclear D gene. CDR1 is SEHNR and CDR2 is FQNEAQ in the germline V gene (reference sequence). V lost 0 bases to trimming and J lost 7 bases, with 9 bases between them. This CDR3 contains 13 residues. CDR3 protein: CASSLALTGEAFF. The CDR3 DNA follows: TGTGCCAGCAGCTTAGCGCTAACGGGTGAAGCTTTCTTT.

V and J are TRBV30 and TRBJ2-3; 9 positions agree with TRBD2. Germline-derived CDR1 and CDR2 are GTSNPN and SVGIG (reference sequence). CDR3 length: 15 residues. V was clipped by 3 bases and J by 1 base; unmatched bases: 5. CDR3 DNA: TGTGCCTGGAGCAGACTAGCGGAGCGCACAGATACGCAGTATTTT. The encoded protein is CAWSRLAERTDTQYF.

This chain connects TRBV6-5 to TRBJ1-2; 7 nucleotides agree with TRBD1. Germline V gene lookup returns CDR1 MNHEY and CDR2 SVGAGI. V gave up 4 bases and J gave up 3 bases; unmatched junction bases: 11. This CDR3 comprises 16 residues. The CDR3 spells CASSFRTGVVDYGYTF. The DNA of the CDR3 is TGTGCCAGCAGTTTTCGAACAGGGGTCGTAGACTATGGCTACACCTTC.

V gene TRBV7-3 combines with J gene TRBJ1-2; TRBD1 might be the D (6 bases). The ends were cut back, 5 bases at V and 0 bases at J, with 13 bases in the middle. This CDR3 is built from 15 residues. CDR1 is SGHTA, CDR2 FQGTGA, per germline. In DNA form, the CDR3 reads TGTGCCAGCAGCCCGACAGGAAGAACTAACTATGGCTACACCTTC. Protein product: CASSPTGRTNYGYTF.

This chain joins TRBV2 and TRBJ1-6; 9 nucleotides match TRBD1. The germline gives CDR1 SNHLY, CDR2 FYNNEI. The CDR3 is 15 residues long. V was pared by 1 base and J by 7 bases, with 2 bases of the junction left unmatched. CDR3 DNA sequence: TGTGCCAGCAGTGAAGAGGGACAGGGCAATTCACCCCTCCACTTT. This encodes CASSEEGQGNSPLHF. The variable domain in full, completed from reference TRBV2 and TRBJ1-6, reads EPEVTQTPSHQVTQMGQEVILRCVPISNHLYFYWYRQILGQKVEFLVSFYNNEISEKSEIFDDQFSVERPDGSNFTLKIRSTKLEDSAMYFCASSEEGQGNSPLHFGNGTRLTVT.

The rearrangement uses TRBV7-3 and TRBJ1-2, with 8 bases that match TRBD1. The CDR3 runs to 14 residues. CDR1 SGHTA and CDR2 FQGTGA come from the germline V gene. V lost 2 bases and J lost 7; bases outside the gene matches: 6. In DNA, the CDR3 is TGTGCCAGCAGCTTATCACCCGGGACAGGTGGCTACACCTTC. This translates into CASSLSPGTGGYTF.

The V call is TRBV7-9, the J call TRBJ2-2; D not resolved. V lost 1 base to trimming and J lost 7 bases, with 10 bases between them. Germline V gene data show CDR1 as SEHNR and CDR2 as FQNEAQ (reference sequence). The CDR3 consists of 14 residues. The CDR3 protein is CASSLVSRNGELFF. The CDR3 DNA sequence: TGTGCCAGCAGCTTAGTTTCGCGGAACGGGGAGCTGTTTTTT.

The chain joins TRBV9 to TRBJ1-1; D not resolved. Trimming removed 0 bases at V and 3 bases at J, with 3 bases between. The CDR3 runs 12 residues. Looked up from germline, CDR1 is SGDLS and CDR2 is YYNGEE. DNA of the CDR3: TGTGCCAGCAGCGTAGCGGACACTGAAGCTTTCTTT. Translating gives CASSVADTEAFF.

The V gene is TRBV29-1, the J gene TRBJ1-1; TRBD1 might be the D (6 bases). The CDR3 is 13 amino acids. Between the trimmed V and J ends, which lost 5 bases and 2 bases, there was a span of 12 bases. The germline CDR1 and CDR2 sequences are SQVTM and ANQGSEA. CDR3 sequence: CSVSRGGNTEAFF. CDR3 DNA: TGCAGCGTTTCCCGAGGGGGTAACACTGAAGCTTTCTTT.

The chain has TRBV10-3 and TRBJ2-1; 8 bases align to TRBD1. CDR1 is ENHRY, CDR2 SYGVKD, per germline. J gave up 5 bases and V 10 bases, and 13 bases lay outside the gene matches. CDR3 size: 15 residues. CDR3 sequence: CATYYPNRGDNEQFF. In DNA, the CDR3 is TGTGCCACCTATTACCCGAACAGGGGGGACAATGAGCAGTTCTTC.

As concerns this clone: Distinct nucleotide sequences in the sample also encode this CDR3. This CDR3 is CASSLAGNYEQYF. The CDR3 nucleotides read TGCGCCAGCAGCTTGGCAGGGAACTACGAGCAGTACTTC. The rearrangement joins TRBV5-1 to TRBJ2-7; TRBD1 is a possible D gene (5 bases). V lost 0 bases and J lost 3, with 7 bases in between. CDR3 length: 13 residues. Germline CDR1 SGHRS, CDR2 YFSETQ.

CDR3 DNA sequence: TGTGCCAGCAGCCCGGGAGGGGGCAATCAGCCCCAGCATTTT. It translates to CASSPGGGNQPQHF. The J gene is TRBJ1-5, the V gene TRBV7-3, with a tentative D call TRBD1 (5 bases). The germline CDR1 and CDR2 sequences are SGHTA and FQGTGA. Trimming shortened V by 5 bases and J by 2 bases, and 10 bases separated the two germline ends. The CDR3 extends over 14 amino acids. Together with reference TRBV7-3 and TRBJ1-5, the CDR3 gives the full variable domain: GAGVSQTPSNKVTEKGKYVELRCDPISGHTALYWYRQSLGQGPEFLIYFQGTGAADDSGLPNDRFFAVRPEGSVSTLKIQRTERGDSAVYLCASSPGGGNQPQHFGDGTRLSIL.